This T cell receptor (beta chain) was sequenced for a study of blood T cell repertoires in COVID-19. This CDR3 spans 12 amino acids. The V and J ends lost 3 bases and 7 bases respectively, with 13 bases between them. Germline CDR1 is DFQATT and CDR2 is SNEGSKA (reference sequence). This table comes from immunoSEQ multiplex PCR, and its TCRdb copy is limited to in-frame clones, with some not included. This table has about 26,000 clones, under 90% appearing once. The receptor was isolated from a human donor in a cohort sampled during active COVID-19. The sample comprised peripheral blood. The V call is TRBV20-1, the J call TRBJ2-7, with a weak D call TRBD1 (5 bases). The CDR3: CSASGQGEEQYF. The CDR3, as DNA: TGCAGTGCTAGTGGCCAGGGCGAAGAGCAGTACTTC.